The 25 T cell receptor beta chains below were found in one sample sequenced in a study of post-analysis software for immune sequencing data. Study-wide points: Comparison of patients with controls showed 5 or 6 TRBV segments more frequent in patients, TRBV5-6, TRBV5-1 and TRBV20-1 among them.

cDNA libraries of TCR beta carried unique molecular identifiers. TCRdb independently ran MiXCR on the PCR reads; one entry per CDR3 protein. The sample includes 650,000 to 850,000 distinct CDR3 sequences, 46% of them seen just once. For these receptors, no antigen is known. Source material: blood. The receptor source for this set is a girl aged 10-17 years with multiple sclerosis.

The chain combines TRBV7-3 with TRBJ2-3; 7 bases are a match to TRBD2. CDR3 length equals 17 residues. The germline CDR1 and CDR2 sequences are SGHTA and FQGTGA. V shed 0 bases, J shed 3 bases, and the junction held 9 bases outside the gene matches. The CDR3 DNA sequence: TGTGCCAGCAGCTTAACGGAGCGGGATGGGGGGACAGATACGCAGTATTTT. Translation gives CASSLTERDGGTDTQYF. Full variable domain (rest looked up from reference TRBV7-3 and TRBJ2-3): GAGVSQTPSNKVTEKGKYVELRCDPISGHTALYWYRQSLGQGPEFLIYFQGTGAADDSGLPNDRFFAVRPEGSVSTLKIQRTERGDSAVYLCASSLTERDGGTDTQYFGPGTRLTVL.

This clonotype has just a few counts. The chain carries TRBV12-3 or TRBV12-4 and TRBJ2-1; 11 nucleotides agree with TRBD2. The CDR3 has 16 residues. Trimming took 4 bases from V and 5 from J; bases not matched to a gene: 7. The CDR3 region is CASSSTSGSTHNEQFF. Here the CDR3 DNA reads TGTGCCAGCAGTTCCACTAGCGGGAGTACCCACAATGAGCAGTTCTTC.

This clonotype has ten or more counts. V is TRBV12-3 or TRBV12-4 and J is TRBJ1-2; D unclear. The V gene lost 9 bases and the J gene lost 4 bases, with 12 bases spanning the gap. This CDR3 has 12 residues. The CDR3 DNA sequence: TGTGCCAGTGGAACGGGGATCTATGGCTACACCTTC. Its translation is CASGTGIYGYTF.

This clonotype has more than one count but fewer than ten. The V call is TRBV4-3, the J call TRBJ2-6, with D maybe TRBD1 (5 bases). This CDR3 spans 16 amino acids. Germline V lookup: CDR1 LGHNA, CDR2 YSLEER. Trimming took 0 bases from V and 4 from J, leaving 10 bases between them. The DNA of the CDR3 is TGCGCCAGCAGCCAAGACCAGGGTTCAGGGGCCAACGTCCTGACTTTC. The encoded protein is CASSQDQGSGANVLTF.

In DNA, the CDR3 is TGTGCCAGCAGCGGATCATTCACCGGGTCCCAAGAGACCCAGTACTTC. As protein: CASSGSFTGSQETQYF. V is TRBV7-8 and J is TRBJ2-5; no firm D call. Trimming removed 5 bases from V and 1 base from J, with 17 bases in between. Germline V gene data show CDR1 as SGHVS and CDR2 as FQNEAQ. This CDR3 region has 16 residues.

The V call is TRBV20-1, the J call TRBJ2-7, with D perhaps matching TRBD2 (5 bases). V lost 5 bases and J 10 bases, leaving 15 bases between the germline ends. Germline-derived CDR1 and CDR2 are DFQATT and SNEGSKA (reference sequence). This CDR3 has 11 amino acids. CDR3 nucleotides: TGCAGTGCTGTCTCGGCGGAGGCCCAGTACTTC. Translated: CSAVSAEAQYF.

CDR3 amino acids: CASSGPDRGGDTEAFF. The CDR3 bases are TGTGCCAGCAGTGGACCTGACAGGGGAGGGGACACTGAAGCTTTCTTT. The J gene is TRBJ1-1, the V gene TRBV6-1; 8 bases line up with TRBD1. V lost 4 bases to trimming and J lost 3 bases; unmatched junction nucleotides: 10. In germline, CDR1 is MNHNS, CDR2 SASEGT. The CDR3 is 16 residues long.

A few counts support this clonotype. This chain joins TRBV7-9 and TRBJ2-1; 15 bases fit TRBD2. The germline V gene encodes CDR1 SEHNR and CDR2 FQNEAQ (reference sequence). J was trimmed by 7 bases and V by 5 bases; bases with no gene match: 12. This CDR3 comprises 18 residues. For the CDR3, the DNA is TGTGCCAGCAGCCCAGGGGCAGGACTAGCGGGAGGGAAAAATGAGCAGTTCTTC. Residues: CASSPGAGLAGGKNEQFF.

The sample holds a few counts of this clonotype. This sequence joins TRBV6-1 and TRBJ1-5; perhaps TRBD1 as D (5 bases). V was shortened by 3 bases and J by 7 bases, with 16 bases between the two germline ends. The CDR3 covers 15 residues. Germline values: CDR1 MNHNS, CDR2 SASEGT. CDR3 DNA sequence: TGTGCCAGCAGTGATGGTCAGGGTCTACGACAGCCCCAGCATTTT. It is translated as CASSDGQGLRQPQHF.

This clonotype was found a few times. The V and J genes are TRBV27 and TRBJ2-5; 7 bases fit TRBD1. With the DNA end fitting TRBJ2-7 better, the J assignment may be wrong. The CDR3 sequence is 15 residues long. Germline V gene data show CDR1 as MNHEY and CDR2 as SMNVEV (reference sequence). In nucleotides, the CDR3 is TGTGCCAGCAGGGCCGACAGGGCCTCGGGGAACGAGCAGTACTTC. Translated: CASRADRASGNEQYF.

J is TRBJ2-7 and V is TRBV20-1, with 13 nucleotides matching TRBD2. CDR3 length: 13 residues. Germline trimming cut 5 bases from V and 4 bases from J; bases unmatched to any gene: 2. Germline V gene sequence: CDR1 DFQATT, CDR2 SNEGSKA (reference sequence). CDR3 region: CSAWTSGGYEQYF. DNA for the CDR3: TGCAGTGCTTGGACTAGCGGGGGATACGAGCAGTACTTC.

The chain links TRBV5-1 to TRBJ2-7, with D unresolved. With 3 bases removed from V and 1 base from J, the gap between germline ends came to 11 bases. The CDR3 has 14 residues. CDR1 SGHRS and CDR2 YFSETQ come from the germline V gene. The CDR3 DNA is TGCGCCAGCAGCTCCATGACAAATTCCTACGAGCAGTACTTC. Amino acids: CASSSMTNSYEQYF.

This clonotype was seen once. J is TRBJ2-5 and V is TRBV29-1; TRBD2 might be the D (5 bases). Per germline, CDR1 SQVTM and CDR2 ANQGSEA. V lost 6 bases and J 2 bases, leaving 10 bases between the germline ends. The CDR3 is 12 residues long. CDR3 in DNA: TGCAGCGTGGACTGGACTCAAGAGACCCAGTACTTC. Translated: CSVDWTQETQYF.

This chain connects TRBV5-1 to TRBJ2-3; no firm D call. CDR3 length: 16 amino acids. The V gene lost 0 bases and the J gene lost 0 bases, with 11 bases spanning the gap. CDR1 and CDR2 (germline): SGHRS, YFSETQ. The DNA for the CDR3 is TGCGCCAGCAGCTTGGCTCTGGTTACTAGCACAGATACGCAGTATTTT. The encoded protein is CASSLALVTSTDTQYF. The variable domain in full, with the rest retrieved from reference TRBV5-1 and TRBJ2-3, is KAGVTQTPRYLIKTRGQQVTLSCSPISGHRSVSWYQQTPGQGLQFLFEYFSETQRNKGNFPGRFSGRQFSNSRSEMNVSTLELGDSALYLCASSLALVTSTDTQYFGPGTRLTVL.

The chain couples TRBV5-1 to TRBJ2-6, with 9 nucleotides matching TRBD1. With V trimmed by 6 bases and J by 0 bases, 4 bases remained unmatched. This CDR3 is built from 16 residues. The V gene's germline CDR1 is SGHRS and CDR2 YFSETQ. CDR3 DNA: TGCGCCAGCAACCCGGACAGGGGCTCTGGGGCCAACGTCCTGACTTTC. Its protein is CASNPDRGSGANVLTF.

At least ten counts were recorded for this clonotype. This chain connects TRBV15 to TRBJ2-1; D is perhaps TRBD2 (6 bases). Germline V lookup: CDR1 LNHNV, CDR2 YYDKDF (reference sequence). Deletions cut 1 base from V and 7 bases from J, with 20 bases between. The CDR3 is made up of 17 amino acids. Here the CDR3 reads CATSRGQLAGLANEQFF. CDR3 coding DNA: TGTGCCACCAGCAGAGGACAACTAGCAGGGTTAGCTAATGAGCAGTTCTTC.

The chain links TRBV9 to TRBJ2-3; D might be TRBD2 (5 bases). The ends were cut back, 0 bases at V and 1 base at J, with 9 bases in the middle. CDR3 length: 15 amino acids. CDR1 and CDR2 (germline): SGDLS, YYNGEE. The CDR3 coding sequence is TGTGCCAGCAGCGTAGAGGGTAGCGGCACAGATACGCAGTATTTT. Its translation: CASSVEGSGTDTQYF.

This clonotype was seen more than once but under ten times. The V and J genes are TRBV7-3 and TRBJ2-1; possibly TRBD1 for D (6 bases). The length of the CDR3 is 15 residues. CDR1 and CDR2 (germline): SGHTA, FQGTGA. The V gene lost 6 bases and the J gene lost 7 bases, with 19 bases spanning the gap. The CDR3: CASSTDSGLGNEQFF. CDR3 DNA sequence: TGTGCCAGCAGTACGGACAGCGGCCTGGGAAATGAGCAGTTCTTC.

In nucleotides, the CDR3 is TGTGCCAGCAGCTCTAAACAGGGGTCGAACACTGAAGCTTTCTTT. Its protein is CASSSKQGSNTEAFF. The V and J genes are TRBV7-9 and TRBJ1-1; 7 bases map to TRBD1. The V gene's germline CDR1 is SEHNR and CDR2 FQNEAQ (reference sequence). CDR3 size: 15 residues. Losses at the gene ends were 4 bases for V and 1 base for J; bases not matched to a gene: 6.

J is TRBJ2-4 and V is TRBV28; D remains unclear. Germline assignment: CDR1 MDHEN and CDR2 SYDVKM. V dropped 6 bases and J dropped 8 bases, with 20 bases sitting between them. The CDR3 runs to 15 residues. The CDR3 here is CASSRTLEVGDIQYF. The CDR3, as DNA: TGTGCCAGCAGCCGAACCCTAGAGGTTGGTGACATTCAGTACTTC.

V gene TRBV10-3 combines with J gene TRBJ2-3; either TRBD1 or TRBD2 may supply D (5 bases each). From germline, CDR1 is ENHRY and CDR2 SYGVKD. Trimming shortened V by 0 bases and J by 2 bases, and 9 bases separated the two germline ends. The CDR3 extends over 15 amino acids. The chain's CDR3 is CAISESRDHTDTQYF. Here the CDR3 DNA reads TGTGCCATCAGTGAGTCTCGGGACCACACAGATACGCAGTATTTT.

This clonotype was observed at least ten times. The V gene is TRBV15, the J gene TRBJ2-2; the D is unclear. V lost 1 base, J lost 6 bases, and 9 bases lay in between. Germline assignment: CDR1 LNHNV and CDR2 YYDKDF (reference sequence). This CDR3 has 14 residues. The CDR3: CATSRADPSGELFF. Here the CDR3 DNA reads TGTGCCACCAGCAGAGCCGACCCCTCCGGGGAGCTGTTTTTT.

The V gene is TRBV15, the J gene TRBJ2-4; D is unresolved. The end of the DNA fits TRBJ2-7 better, so the J call may be wrong. There are 15 residues in the CDR3. CDR1 and CDR2 (germline): LNHNV, YYDKDF (reference sequence). The CDR3 nucleotides are TGTGCCACCAGCAGAGAATCAGGTGTCACCTACGAGCAGTACTTC. Its translation: CATSRESGVTYEQYF.

J is TRBJ1-1 and V is TRBV12-3 or TRBV12-4, with D perhaps TRBD1 (5 bases). The CDR3 spans 11 residues. V dropped 10 bases and J dropped 11 bases, with 17 bases sitting between them. Written as DNA, the CDR3 is TGTGCCACCCAGCGGGGGGGTCCCGCTTTCTTT. It codes for CATQRGGPAFF.

The CDR3 sequence: CSARQGEQYF. As DNA, the CDR3 is TGCAGTGCTCGTCAGGGCGAGCAGTACTTC. V is TRBV20-1 and J is TRBJ2-4; D perhaps matches TRBD1 (5 bases). The J call may be incorrect, as the DNA end agrees better with TRBJ2-7. CDR1 DFQATT and CDR2 SNEGSKA come from the germline V gene (reference sequence). The CDR3 consists of 10 residues.